This entry features one TCR beta chain sequence. Its antigen is undetermined. The CDR3 does not end in the conserved phenylalanine or tryptophan, so this is likely a read error. The DNA is omitted, as the CDR3 cannot be located on it reliably, and the CDR3 follows TCRdb's listing. Germline V CDR1 and CDR2: SEHNR, FQNEAQ (reference sequence). The CDR3 adds up to 13 amino acids, both ends counted. Primers included in the PCR were 60 Vbeta and 13 Jbeta primers. Authors' analysis steps: An analysis performed later counted 72 million or so unique TCR beta chains (roughly 11 million of them shared). Generated by immunoSEQ multiplex PCR, the TCRdb table keeps only in-frame clones and is missing some. V and J calls and clone size are those listed in that table; D and trimming were worked out from the DNA. Of roughly 200,000 clones listed, about four fifths are singletons. This sample was included in a study of cytomegalovirus exposure and HLA in healthy donors. Study-level points and caveats: Listed as cytomegalovirus-associated were 150 to 200 TCR beta chains.

This sequence originates from a man aged 45 to 65 in good health and CMV-seronegative. Sequencing used PBMCs. The chain links TRBV7-9 to TRBJ1-2; the DNA was not compared with TRBD1, the D call given in the table. CDR3: CASSPGTGPTEVI.